What follows is one T cell receptor (beta chain) and its context. This receptor's antigen is unknown. One base away there is no much larger clone; base qualities are not given. This sample was taken from a study of blood T cell repertoires in COVID-19 (dated by TCRdb to 2020 to 2021). Turning to the overall study: Collaborator samples came from the United States, Italy and Spain and covered acute and convalescent phases of COVID-19. The prospective study material was composed of cDNA or gDNA derived from T cells, B-cell-depleted T cells, or PBMCs. Deeply sampled blood TCRbeta repertoires from subjects exposed to, actively infected with, or recovered from COVID-19 were included in the dataset. The repertoires were released in a freely available public database meant as a resource for research on the immune response to SARS-CoV-2. The samples were drawn from two sources: the first 160 participants of the ongoing ImmuneRACE study, and 1,254 subjects contributed by 6 global collaborators. The sample metadata nearly always contained a de-identified subject ID, COVID-19 status, age in years and sex. Where available, HLA class I and class II types were obtained from metadata supplied by the sample provider rather than from assay-based typing. Study-level results and caveats: The quantity of clinical and demographic metadata differed by source and by participant and was supplied without curation.

Participants in the prospective study were aged 18 to 89 years, lived in more than 20 United States geographic areas, and enrolled through a virtual design. To assign participants to cohorts, the prospective study relied on clinical history that participants themselves reported in a screening survey and a study questionnaire. Recovered participants in ImmuneRACE Cohort 3 were defined as having two consecutive negative NP/OP PCR tests, clearance from a healthcare professional, or resolution of symptoms. Mobile phlebotomists in the prospective study collected whole blood, serum and a nasopharyngeal or oropharyngeal swab from every participant. Participants in the prospective study had the option to provide additional blood draws and questionnaires over an approximately 2-month period. Blood samples from the prospective study were shipped frozen or at room temperature prior to DNA extraction. The immunoSEQ Assay, a bias-controlled multiplex PCR, was used to amplify TCRbeta CDR3 regions from genomic DNA. The study's processing was this. Nucleated cell counts per sample were estimated from amplification of reference gene primers within the assay. To quantify the absolute abundance of each unique TCRbeta CDR3 rearrangement, sequence reads were collapsed and filtered. Productive Simpson clonality was computed per sample as the square root of Simpson's diversity index over productive rearrangements. Sourced from immuneACCESS, this table was stored by TCRdb with only in-frame sequences that have V and J called. A share of the clones is absent; for the studies checked, an unresolved V gene accounts for under half, and the remainder has no known explanation. The V and J calls and the clone size are those of that table, but D and trimming were determined from the DNA. In this sample the table shows some 530,000 clones, about 88% of which occur a single time. The ten top clones hold just over 8% of the sample.

There are 18 amino acids in the CDR3, from cysteine to valine inclusive. CDR3 DNA only is kept here, 54 bases in frame from base 1. CDR1 LGHDT and CDR2 YNNKEL are derived from the germline V gene (reference sequence). A distance of 20 bases separates the germline ends of V and J, which lose 0 bases and 2 bases respectively. The chain is encoded by TRBV3-1 (or the pseudogene TRBV3-2) joined to TRBJ2-7; the D segment cannot be called with confidence. The sequence was obtained from a woman aged 60-75 years who had recovered from COVID-19. Sequencing was carried out using PBMCs or T cells enriched from blood (not recorded which). The bases are TGTGCCAGCAGCCAAGATTCCTTTGCCAAGGAGCCTACCTACGAGCAGTACGTC. It translates as CASSQDSFAKEPTYEQYV.